This T cell receptor (beta chain) appears in the sequencing data of a study of response to subunit inactivated influenza vaccine. This clonotype appeared a few times. Via MiXCR, TCRdb re-called the RT-PCR reads, giving one row per CDR3 protein. The table lists a few hundred thousand distinct CDR3 sequences, 14% of them singletons. The germline V and J ends were trimmed by 6 bases and 4 bases, with 17 bases remaining between them. The CDR3 is made up of 15 amino acids. Germline V gene sequence: CDR1 MDHEN, CDR2 SYDVKM. Source: PBMCs from blood, taken 11 to 12 days after vaccination. This receptor was identified in a man aged 50 to 60 who received an inactivated influenza vaccine. The J gene is TRBJ2-3, the V gene TRBV28; tentatively, D is TRBD1 or TRBD2 (6 bases each). The CDR3 sequence: CASSRVGGESDTQYF. CDR3 coding DNA: TGTGCCAGCAGCCGGGTGGGGGGCGAGTCAGATACGCAGTATTTT.